This TCR beta chain was captured in a study of vaccination effects on CD4 cells after COVID-19. About the study: The two convalescent patients provided samples 16 days and one week before vaccination.

The study, taken as a whole, reports: New vaccine-induced clones dominated post-vaccine spike-reactive clones in convalescents. Substantial clonal contraction characterized both infection- and vaccine-induced clones late after vaccination.

Ahead of sequencing, the ViraFEST assay grew antigen-specific CD4+ T cells using viral peptide pools. The authors isolated CD4+ T cells after around 10 days of culture. Infection with SARS-CoV-2 occurred in the person between March and December 2020, and PCR confirmed it. It was on days 3 and 7 that half the medium was replaced with IL-2 medium. Some clones are missing from TCRdb's copy, which holds only in-frame ones; the method was immunoSEQ multiplex PCR. Here the sample spans about 45,000 clones, 60% to 75% being singletons. Germline lookup yields CDR1 GTSNPN and CDR2 SVGIG (reference sequence). The CDR3 is made up of 14 amino acids. V was cut by 3 bases and J by 3 bases, with 12 bases left in between. The sample holds one count of this clone. Antigen specificity is unknown.

The source was CD4+ T cells from PBMCs cultured with a peptide pool, collected before COVID-19 vaccination. J is TRBJ1-3 and V is TRBV30; possibly TRBD1 for D (6 bases). This TCR came from a human donor who had a prior SARS-CoV-2 infection. CDR3 sequence: CAWRSYRVGNTIYF. As DNA, the CDR3 is TGTGCCTGGAGGAGCTACAGGGTTGGAAACACCATATATTTT.